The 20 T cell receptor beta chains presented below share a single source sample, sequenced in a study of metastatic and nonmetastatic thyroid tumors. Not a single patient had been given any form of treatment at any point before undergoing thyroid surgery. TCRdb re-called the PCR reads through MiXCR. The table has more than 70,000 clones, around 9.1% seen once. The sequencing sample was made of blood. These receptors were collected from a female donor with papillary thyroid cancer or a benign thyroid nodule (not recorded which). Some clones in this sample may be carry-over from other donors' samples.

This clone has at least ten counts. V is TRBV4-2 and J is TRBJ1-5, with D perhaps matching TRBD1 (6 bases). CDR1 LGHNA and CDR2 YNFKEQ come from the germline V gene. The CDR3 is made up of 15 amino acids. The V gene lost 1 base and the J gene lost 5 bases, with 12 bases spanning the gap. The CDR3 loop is CASSQADSFDQPQHF. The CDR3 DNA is TGTGCCAGCAGCCAAGCGGACAGTTTCGATCAGCCCCAGCATTTT.

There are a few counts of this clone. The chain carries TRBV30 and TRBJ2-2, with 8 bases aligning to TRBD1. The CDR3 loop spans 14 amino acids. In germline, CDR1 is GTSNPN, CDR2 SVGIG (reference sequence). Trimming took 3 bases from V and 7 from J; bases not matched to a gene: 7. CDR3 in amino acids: CAWRRTGTVGELFF. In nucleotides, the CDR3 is TGTGCCTGGAGACGGACAGGGACGGTCGGGGAGCTGTTTTTT.

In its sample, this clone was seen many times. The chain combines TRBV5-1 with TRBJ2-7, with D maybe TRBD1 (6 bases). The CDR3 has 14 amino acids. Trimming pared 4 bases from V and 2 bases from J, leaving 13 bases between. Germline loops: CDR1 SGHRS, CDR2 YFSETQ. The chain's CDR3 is CASSPHHRAYEQYF. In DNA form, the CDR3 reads TGCGCCAGCAGCCCCCATCACAGGGCCTACGAGCAGTACTTC.

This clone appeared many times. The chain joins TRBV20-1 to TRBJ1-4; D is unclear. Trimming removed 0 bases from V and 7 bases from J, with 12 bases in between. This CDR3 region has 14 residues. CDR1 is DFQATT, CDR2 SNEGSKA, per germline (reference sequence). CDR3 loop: CSARDGQSGEKLFF. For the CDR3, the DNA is TGCAGTGCTAGAGATGGTCAGTCGGGTGAAAAACTGTTTTTT.

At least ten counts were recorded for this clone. This chain's CDR3 is CASSGPGQGYMNTEAFF. CDR3 DNA: TGTGCCAGCAGCGGACCGGGACAGGGTTACATGAACACTGAAGCTTTCTTT. The chain recombines TRBV12-3 or TRBV12-4 with TRBJ1-1, with TRBD1 identical over 9 bases. This CDR3 has 17 amino acids. The V and J ends lost 6 bases and 0 bases, in that order; junction bases with no gene match: 11.

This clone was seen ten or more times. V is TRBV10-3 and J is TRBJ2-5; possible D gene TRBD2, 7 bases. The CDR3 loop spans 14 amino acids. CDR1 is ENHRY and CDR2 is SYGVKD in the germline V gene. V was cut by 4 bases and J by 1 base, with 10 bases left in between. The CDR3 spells CAISGRGGQETQYF. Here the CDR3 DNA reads TGTGCCATCAGTGGTAGGGGGGGCCAAGAGACCCAGTACTTC.

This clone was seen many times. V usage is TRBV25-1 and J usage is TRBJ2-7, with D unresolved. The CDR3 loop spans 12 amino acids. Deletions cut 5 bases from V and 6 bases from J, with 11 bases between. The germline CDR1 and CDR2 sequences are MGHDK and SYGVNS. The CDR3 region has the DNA TGTGCCAGCAGTCCCTCGAGGTTCGAGCAGTACTTC. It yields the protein CASSPSRFEQYF.

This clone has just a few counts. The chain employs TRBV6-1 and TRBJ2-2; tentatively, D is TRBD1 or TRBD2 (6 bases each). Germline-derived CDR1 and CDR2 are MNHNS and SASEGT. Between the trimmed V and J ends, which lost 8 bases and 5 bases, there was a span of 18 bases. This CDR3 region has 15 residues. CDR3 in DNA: TGTGCCAGCTGGGGGGCAGGTGAGAAGACCGGGGAGCTGTTTTTT. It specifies CASWGAGEKTGELFF.

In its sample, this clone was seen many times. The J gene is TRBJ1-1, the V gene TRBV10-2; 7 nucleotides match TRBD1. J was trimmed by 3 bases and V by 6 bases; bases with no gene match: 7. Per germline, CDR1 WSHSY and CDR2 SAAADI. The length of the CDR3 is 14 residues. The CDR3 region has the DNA TGCGCCAGCAGAGAAGGACAGGCTTACACTGAAGCTTTCTTT. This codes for CASREGQAYTEAFF.

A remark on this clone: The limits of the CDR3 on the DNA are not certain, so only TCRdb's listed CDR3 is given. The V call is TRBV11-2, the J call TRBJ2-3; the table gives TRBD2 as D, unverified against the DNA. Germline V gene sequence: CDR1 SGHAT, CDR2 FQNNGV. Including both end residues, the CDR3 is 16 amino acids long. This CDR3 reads CASSLVAGGSTDTDYF.

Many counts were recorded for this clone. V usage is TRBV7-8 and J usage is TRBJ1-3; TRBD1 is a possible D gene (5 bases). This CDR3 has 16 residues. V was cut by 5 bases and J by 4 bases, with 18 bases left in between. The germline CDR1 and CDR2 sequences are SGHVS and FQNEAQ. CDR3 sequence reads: CASSRFHAGSGNTIYF. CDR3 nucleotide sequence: TGTGCCAGCAGCCGGTTTCACGCAGGGTCCGGAAACACCATATATTTT.

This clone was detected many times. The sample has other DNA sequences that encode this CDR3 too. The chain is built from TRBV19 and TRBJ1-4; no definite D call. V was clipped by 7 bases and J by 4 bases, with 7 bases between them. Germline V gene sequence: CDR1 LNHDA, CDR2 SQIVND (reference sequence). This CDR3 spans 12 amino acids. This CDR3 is CASTDYNEKLFF. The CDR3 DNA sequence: TGTGCCAGTACAGACTATAATGAAAAACTGTTTTTT.

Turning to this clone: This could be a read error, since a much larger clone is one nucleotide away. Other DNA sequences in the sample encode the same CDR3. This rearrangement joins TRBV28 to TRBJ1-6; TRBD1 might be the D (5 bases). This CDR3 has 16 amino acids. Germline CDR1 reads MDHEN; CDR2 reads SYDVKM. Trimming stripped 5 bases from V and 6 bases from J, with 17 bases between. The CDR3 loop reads CASSPPGPTVNSPLHF. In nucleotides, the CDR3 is TGTGCCAGCAGTCCCCCGGGGCCGACCGTTAATTCACCCCTCCACTTT.

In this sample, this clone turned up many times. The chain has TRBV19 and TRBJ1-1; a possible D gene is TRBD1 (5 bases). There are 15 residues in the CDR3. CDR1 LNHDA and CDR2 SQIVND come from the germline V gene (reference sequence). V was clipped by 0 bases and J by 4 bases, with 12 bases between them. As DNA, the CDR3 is TGTGCCAGTAGTATAGACGGTCGGGGGATCACTGAAGCTTTCTTT. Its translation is CASSIDGRGITEAFF.

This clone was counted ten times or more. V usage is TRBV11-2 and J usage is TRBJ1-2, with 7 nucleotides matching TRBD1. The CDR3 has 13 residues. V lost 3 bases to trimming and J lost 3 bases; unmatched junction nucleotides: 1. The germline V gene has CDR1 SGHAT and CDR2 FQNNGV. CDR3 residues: CASSLTGHYGYTF. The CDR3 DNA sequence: TGTGCCAGCAGCTTGACAGGGCACTATGGCTACACCTTC.

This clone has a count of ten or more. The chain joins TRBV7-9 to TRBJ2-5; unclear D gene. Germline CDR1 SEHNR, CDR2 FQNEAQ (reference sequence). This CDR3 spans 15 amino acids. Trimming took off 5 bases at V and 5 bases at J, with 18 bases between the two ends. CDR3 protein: CASSLIDSHGETQYF. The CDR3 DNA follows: TGTGCCAGCAGCCTAATAGATAGTCATGGGGAGACCCAGTACTTC. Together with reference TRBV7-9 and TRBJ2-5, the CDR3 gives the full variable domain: DTGVSQNPRHKITKRGQNVTFRCDPISEHNRLYWYRQTLGQGPEFLTYFQNEAQLEKSRLLSDRFSAERPKGSFSTLEIQRTEQGDSAMYLCASSLIDSHGETQYFGPGTRLLVL.

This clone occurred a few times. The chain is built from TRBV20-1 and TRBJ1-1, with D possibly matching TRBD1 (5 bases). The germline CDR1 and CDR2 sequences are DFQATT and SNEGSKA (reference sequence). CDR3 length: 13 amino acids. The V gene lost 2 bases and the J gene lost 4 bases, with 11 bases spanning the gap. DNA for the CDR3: TGCAGTGCTAGACCCAGGGTGGGCACTGAAGCTTTCTTT. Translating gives CSARPRVGTEAFF.

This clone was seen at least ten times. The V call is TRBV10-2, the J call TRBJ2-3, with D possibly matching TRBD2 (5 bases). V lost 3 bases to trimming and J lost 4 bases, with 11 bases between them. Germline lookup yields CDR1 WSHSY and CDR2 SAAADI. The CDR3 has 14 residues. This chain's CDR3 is CASSDWASSDTQYF. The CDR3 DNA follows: TGCGCCAGCAGTGACTGGGCTAGCTCAGATACGCAGTATTTT.

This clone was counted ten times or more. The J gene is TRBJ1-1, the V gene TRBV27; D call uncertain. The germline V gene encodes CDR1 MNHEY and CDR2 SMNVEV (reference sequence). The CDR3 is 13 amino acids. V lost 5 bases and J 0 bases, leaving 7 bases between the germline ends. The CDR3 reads CASSDIMNTEAFF. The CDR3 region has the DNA TGTGCCAGCAGTGACATCATGAACACTGAAGCTTTCTTT.

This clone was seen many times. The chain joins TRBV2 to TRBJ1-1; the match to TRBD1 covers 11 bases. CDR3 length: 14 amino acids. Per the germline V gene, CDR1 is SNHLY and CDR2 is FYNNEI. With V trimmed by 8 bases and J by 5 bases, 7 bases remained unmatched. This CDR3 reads CASSPGTGGTEAFF. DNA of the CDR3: TGTGCCAGCTCCCCCGGGACAGGGGGGACTGAAGCTTTCTTT.